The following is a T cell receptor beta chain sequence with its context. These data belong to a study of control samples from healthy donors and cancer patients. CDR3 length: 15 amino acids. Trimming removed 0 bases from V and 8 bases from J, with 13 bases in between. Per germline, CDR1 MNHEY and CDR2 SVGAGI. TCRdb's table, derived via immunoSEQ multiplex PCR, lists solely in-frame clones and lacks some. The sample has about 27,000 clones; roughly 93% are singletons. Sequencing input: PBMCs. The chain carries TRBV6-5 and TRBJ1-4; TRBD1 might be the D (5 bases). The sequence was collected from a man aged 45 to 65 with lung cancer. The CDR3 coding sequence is TGTGCCAGCAGTTACTCGAGTTGGGGGGGGGAAAAACTGTTTTTT. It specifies CASSYSSWGGEKLFF.